The next 27 T cell receptor beta chains were all read from a single sample in a study of T cell responses to AZD1222 COVID-19 vaccine. TCRdb's copy holds only in-frame clones and misses some; the assay was immunoSEQ multiplex PCR. Seen here are approximately 140,000 clones, around 88% observed once, and the top ten hold around 16%. This sample comprised peripheral blood, obtained on day 0 of AZD1222 vaccination. The receptors come from an adult in good health.

This sequence joins TRBV15 and TRBJ1-5; D call uncertain. Trimming took off 1 base at V and 0 bases at J, with 7 bases between the two ends. Looked up from germline, CDR1 is LNHNV and CDR2 is YYDKDF (reference sequence). This CDR3 contains 15 residues. CDR3 DNA: TGTGCCACCAGCAGAGGCCAAAATAGCAATCAGCCCCAGCATTTT. Translated: CATSRGQNSNQPQHF.

The chain is built from TRBV7-2 and TRBJ1-3; possibly TRBD1 for D (5 bases). V was clipped by 3 bases and J by 0 bases, with 12 bases between them. Looked up from germline, CDR1 is SGHTA and CDR2 is FQGNSA. This CDR3 contains 16 residues. The CDR3 here is CASSFLTVASGNTIYF. DNA of the CDR3: TGTGCCAGCAGCTTCCTGACAGTGGCCTCTGGAAACACCATATATTTT.

The sample holds one count of this clone. The chain recombines TRBV14 with TRBJ1-3, with D unclear. The germline V gene encodes CDR1 SGHDN and CDR2 FVKESK. The V end lost 3 bases, the J end lost 4 bases, and 16 bases lay between the germline ends. The CDR3 covers 16 residues. CDR3 DNA: TGTGCCAGCAGCCAGAACCAGAGGGCGTCAGGAAACACCATATATTTT. It encodes CASSQNQRASGNTIYF.

The chain couples TRBV9 to TRBJ2-5; 7 bases agree with TRBD2. From germline, CDR1 is SGDLS and CDR2 YYNGEE. Losses at the gene ends were 3 bases for V and 3 bases for J; bases not matched to a gene: 8. CDR3 length equals 15 residues. CDR3 region: CASSASGTTKETQYF. In DNA, the CDR3 is TGTGCCAGCAGCGCCTCCGGGACTACAAAAGAGACCCAGTACTTC.

A single count supports this clone. The same CDR3 is also encoded by other DNA sequences in this sample. V is TRBV18 and J is TRBJ1-4; no definite D call. The CDR3 is made up of 15 amino acids. The ends were cut back, 2 bases at V and 0 bases at J, with 7 bases in the middle. CDR1 is KGHSH and CDR2 is LQKENI in the germline V gene. The CDR3 region is CASSPRQATNEKLFF. CDR3 nucleotide sequence: TGTGCCAGCTCACCAAGACAAGCAACTAATGAAAAACTGTTTTTT.

The V and J genes are TRBV5-1 and TRBJ2-5; TRBD2 matches 9 bases. CDR3 length: 16 amino acids. The junction had 5 bases not matched to a gene; V was cut back by 0 bases and J by 2 bases. CDR1 is SGHRS, CDR2 YFSETQ, per germline. CDR3 sequence: CASSLGHSGGQETQYF. Written as DNA, the CDR3 is TGCGCCAGCAGCTTGGGTCATAGCGGGGGTCAAGAGACCCAGTACTTC.

This chain uses TRBV4-3 with TRBJ1-6; D is possibly TRBD1 (6 bases). The germline CDR1 and CDR2 sequences are LGHNA and YSLEER. V was clipped by 0 bases and J by 9 bases, with 18 bases between them. The CDR3 loop spans 17 amino acids. The CDR3 coding sequence is TGCGCCAGCAGCCAAGACCCGGGGGGGCAGAATCGTTCACCCCTCCACTTT. This translates into CASSQDPGGQNRSPLHF.

This rearrangement joins TRBV30 to TRBJ2-3; 11 positions agree with TRBD2. The CDR3 sequence is 16 residues long. V dropped 3 bases and J dropped 2; count of bases not matched to a gene: 7. CDR1 and CDR2 from the germline V gene are GTSNPN and SVGIG (reference sequence). CDR3 coding DNA: TGTGCCTGGAGGAGGACTAGCGGGCGAACCACAGATACGCAGTATTTT. Residues: CAWRRTSGRTTDTQYF.

This clone was seen a few times. The genes are TRBV6-6 and TRBJ1-1; TRBD1 matches 7 bases. The CDR3 loop spans 14 amino acids. V lost 2 bases, J lost 3 bases, and 3 bases stayed unmatched. Per the germline V gene, CDR1 is MNHNY and CDR2 is SVGAGI (reference sequence). CDR3 DNA: TGTGCCAGCAGTTACAGCAGGGGGGACACTGAAGCTTTCTTT. Amino acids: CASSYSRGDTEAFF.

This chain links TRBV5-1 with TRBJ1-5; perhaps TRBD1 as D (5 bases). The germline V gene encodes CDR1 SGHRS and CDR2 YFSETQ. The V gene lost 1 base and the J gene lost 7 bases, with 15 bases spanning the gap. This CDR3 contains 15 residues. Here the CDR3 DNA reads TGCGCCAGCAGCTTGTTGGGGCAGGGAGGGCAGCCCCAGCATTTT. It translates to CASSLLGQGGQPQHF.

This clone was seen just once. The gene calls are TRBV7-3 and TRBJ1-2; TRBD1 agrees at 7 bases. With 4 bases clipped from V and 3 bases from J, the junction kept 8 bases outside the gene matches. The CDR3 is made up of 15 amino acids. Per germline, CDR1 SGHTA and CDR2 FQGTGA. The CDR3 loop is CASSSYSGTDYGYTF. The CDR3 nucleotides are TGTGCCAGCAGCTCCTACTCCGGGACAGACTATGGCTACACCTTC.

The V and J genes are TRBV6-5 and TRBJ1-1; 10 nucleotides align to TRBD1. The CDR3 totals 15 residues. The V gene's germline CDR1 is MNHEY and CDR2 SVGAGI. Trimming cost V 5 bases and J 7 bases; bases outside gene matches: 10. CDR3 loop: CASSLDRGQVNEAFF. The CDR3 nucleotides read TGTGCCAGCAGTCTCGACAGGGGGCAAGTGAATGAAGCTTTCTTT.

The rearrangement links TRBV5-4 to TRBJ2-5; D is perhaps TRBD2 (5 bases). Trimming cost V 4 bases and J 7 bases, with 11 bases left between them. Germline V lookup: CDR1 SGHNT, CDR2 YYREEE (reference sequence). This CDR3 has 12 amino acids. The CDR3 spells CASSGSEGTQYF. The CDR3 nucleotides read TGTGCCAGCAGCGGATCCGAGGGGACCCAGTACTTC.

The rearrangement joins TRBV9 to TRBJ1-1; D is unresolved. The germline V gene encodes CDR1 SGDLS and CDR2 YYNGEE. The CDR3 extends over 15 amino acids. The V end lost 0 bases, the J end lost 0 bases, and 9 bases lay between the germline ends. Here the CDR3 reads CASSVDPRMNTEAFF. The DNA of the CDR3 is TGTGCCAGCAGCGTAGACCCCAGGATGAACACTGAAGCTTTCTTT.

The chain employs TRBV5-5 and TRBJ2-1; the D is unclear. From germline, CDR1 is SGHKS and CDR2 YYEKEE (reference sequence). This CDR3 is built from 11 residues. V was trimmed by 3 bases and J by 9 bases, leaving 7 bases between them. The CDR3 DNA follows: TGTGCCAGCAGCTGGCTCACTGAGCAGTTCTTC. Amino acids: CASSWLTEQFF.

This clone was picked up one time. The chain links TRBV3-1 (or the pseudogene TRBV3-2) to TRBJ2-7, with D uncertain. Germline lookup yields CDR1 LGHDT and CDR2 YNNKEL (reference sequence). This CDR3 is built from 12 residues. V lost 3 bases to trimming and J lost 7 bases, with 10 bases between them. The CDR3 coding sequence is TGTGCCAGCAGCCAGGGGTTCAGAGAGCAGTACTTC. Translation gives CASSQGFREQYF.

The gene calls are TRBV7-3 and TRBJ2-2, with D perhaps TRBD2 (7 bases). The V gene's germline CDR1 is SGHTA and CDR2 FQGTGA. V lost 4 bases to trimming and J lost 1 base, with 22 bases between them. The CDR3 contains 19 residues. The CDR3 is CASSSRGVTGTLNTGELFF. In DNA, the CDR3 is TGTGCCAGCAGCTCCCGGGGGGTAACAGGGACACTGAACACCGGGGAGCTGTTTTTT.

The chain employs TRBV24-1 and TRBJ1-1; D perhaps matches TRBD1 (5 bases). Germline lookup yields CDR1 KGHDR and CDR2 SFDVKD. Trimming shortened V by 7 bases and J by 5 bases, and 13 bases separated the two germline ends. This CDR3 is 13 amino acids long. The CDR3 loop is CATRSRVGTEAFF. The CDR3 DNA reads as TGTGCCACCAGGAGCAGGGTCGGGACTGAAGCTTTCTTT.

The chain uses TRBV7-9 and TRBJ1-1; 7 nucleotides agree with TRBD1. Trimming took 2 bases from V and 5 from J; bases not matched to a gene: 8. Looked up from germline, CDR1 is SEHNR and CDR2 is FQNEAQ (reference sequence). The CDR3 consists of 15 residues. The CDR3 spells CASSLYYSGGTEAFF. The CDR3 region has the DNA TGTGCCAGCAGCTTATATTATTCAGGGGGAACTGAAGCTTTCTTT.

V gene TRBV12-3 or TRBV12-4 combines with J gene TRBJ1-4; 7 bases fit TRBD1. V shed 5 bases, J shed 10 bases, and the junction held 4 bases outside the gene matches. CDR3 size: 12 residues. The CDR3 loop is CASSPGQSKLFF. As DNA, the CDR3 is TGTGCCAGCAGTCCGGGACAGTCAAAACTGTTTTTT.

The chain recombines TRBV12-3 or TRBV12-4 with TRBJ1-1; D call uncertain. The CDR3 spans 13 residues. V lost 3 bases and J lost 4, with 9 bases in between. The CDR3 DNA reads as TGTGCCAGCAGTTTTGCTGGGCGCACTGAAGCTTTCTTT. It is translated as CASSFAGRTEAFF.

The rearrangement uses TRBV19 and TRBJ1-5; D is possibly TRBD1 (6 bases). The CDR3 has 10 residues. Germline V lookup: CDR1 LNHDA, CDR2 SQIVND (reference sequence). V was clipped by 8 bases and J by 9 bases, with 8 bases between them. CDR3 in amino acids: CASSQGPQHF. Here the CDR3 DNA reads TGTGCCAGTTCACAGGGGCCCCAGCATTTT.

The rearrangement uses TRBV7-2 and TRBJ2-7; 7 bases align to TRBD1. The V segment lost 2 bases and the J segment 2 bases; nucleotides outside the gene matches: 9. In germline, CDR1 is SGHTA, CDR2 FQGNSA. The CDR3 is 16 amino acids. The CDR3 reads CASSLQGGPATYEQYF. The CDR3 bases are TGTGCCAGCAGCTTACAAGGGGGCCCCGCAACCTACGAGCAGTACTTC.

This chain uses TRBV23-1 with TRBJ2-5; perhaps TRBD1 as D (5 bases). TRBV23-1 is an ORF, and what it does is uncertain. Trimming removed 0 bases from V and 2 bases from J, with 19 bases in between. This CDR3 has 18 residues. The CDR3 region is CASSQSAVMLRDQETQYF. The CDR3 DNA reads TGCGCCAGCAGTCAATCGGCGGTTATGCTCAGGGATCAAGAGACCCAGTACTTC.

J is TRBJ1-2 and V is TRBV18, with 7 positions matching TRBD1. Germline CDR1 and CDR2: KGHSH and LQKENI. The CDR3 consists of 14 residues. The V and J ends lost 5 bases and 1 base, in that order; junction bases with no gene match: 4. CDR3 nucleotide sequence: TGTGCCAGCTCAGGAGGGGGCAATAACTATGGCTACACCTTC. Its protein is CASSGGGNNYGYTF.

This chain connects TRBV3-1 (or the pseudogene TRBV3-2) to TRBJ1-2; TRBD1 is a possible D gene (5 bases). In germline, CDR1 is LGHDT, CDR2 YNNKEL (reference sequence). The V end was cut by 0 bases, the J end by 4 bases, with 9 bases between. The CDR3 contains 14 residues. Here the CDR3 DNA reads TGTGCCAGCAGCCAAGATGCGGGGACCTATGGCTACACCTTC. Translated, it gives CASSQDAGTYGYTF.

The chain couples TRBV6-5 to TRBJ2-7, with D tentatively TRBD2 (6 bases). CDR3 length equals 14 residues. Germline V lookup: CDR1 MNHEY, CDR2 SVGAGI. Between the trimmed V and J ends, which lost 8 bases and 3 bases, there was a span of 17 bases. CDR3 protein: CASQLRGGYYEQYF. Here the CDR3 DNA reads TGTGCCAGCCAGTTACGGGGAGGATACTACGAGCAGTACTTC.